Each of the 24 T cell receptor beta chains below was sequenced from the same sample in a study of T cells in Graves' hyperthyroidism and ophthalmopathy. TCR beta CDR3 region amplification was performed from RNA transcripts. In the first-round RT-PCR of the TCR CDR3, the HTBI primer set was used. TCRdb passed the multiplex PCR reads through MiXCR, listing each CDR3 protein once. The sample lists roughly 660,000 distinct CDR3 sequences, roughly 17% occurring once. Sequencing was carried out using blood. The receptor set was obtained from a man aged 45-65 years with Graves' hyperthyroidism.

There are a few counts of this clonotype. The chain is built from TRBV7-3 and TRBJ2-3, with TRBD1 identical over 9 bases. The germline V gene has CDR1 SGHTA and CDR2 FQGTGA. The ends lost 5 bases at V and 6 bases at J; junction bases unmatched: 9. This CDR3 contains 15 residues. For the CDR3, the DNA is TGTGCCAGCAGCGAACAGGGGGCTCAATCGGATACGCAGTATTTT. Protein product: CASSEQGAQSDTQYF. Using reference TRBV7-3 and TRBJ2-3 for the parts outside the CDR3, the full variable domain is GAGVSQTPSNKVTEKGKYVELRCDPISGHTALYWYRQSLGQGPEFLIYFQGTGAADDSGLPNDRFFAVRPEGSVSTLKIQRTERGDSAVYLCASSEQGAQSDTQYFGPGTRLTVL.

As regards this clonotype: No conserved phenylalanine or tryptophan ends this CDR3, so it is likely a read error. The chain couples TRBV6-2 or TRBV6-3 to TRBJ2-2, with D hard to call. V was trimmed by 2 bases and J by 2 bases, leaving 9 bases between them. The CDR3 contains 15 residues. Per the germline V gene, CDR1 is MNHEY and CDR2 is SVGEGT. The CDR3 region has the DNA TGTGCCAGCAGTTACATTAGGGATAACACCGGGGAGCTGTTTTCT. This gives the protein CASSYIRDNTGELFS.

The chain uses TRBV9 and TRBJ1-2, with D possibly TRBD1 on 5 matching bases. This CDR3 spans 13 amino acids. V dropped 4 bases and J dropped 7 bases, with 14 bases sitting between them. The V gene's germline CDR1 is SGDLS and CDR2 YYNGEE. The CDR3 reads CASSPERGGGYTF. The CDR3 nucleotides are TGTGCCAGCAGCCCCGAGCGGGGCGGTGGCTACACCTTC.

The chain is built from TRBV19 and TRBJ1-1, with D maybe TRBD1 (5 bases). Trimming shortened V by 5 bases and J by 6 bases, and 10 bases separated the two germline ends. The CDR3 covers 12 residues. Germline V CDR1 and CDR2: LNHDA, SQIVND (reference sequence). CDR3 loop: CASSGANAEAFF. The CDR3 nucleotides are TGTGCCAGTAGTGGGGCTAACGCTGAAGCTTTCTTT. The full variable domain, rest sourced from reference TRBV19 and TRBJ1-1, is DGGITQSPKYLFRKEGQNVTLSCEQNLNHDAMYWYRQDPGQGLRLIYYSQIVNDFQKGDIAEGYSVSREKKESFPLTVTSAQKNPTAFYLCASSGANAEAFFGQGTRLTVV.

The rearrangement joins TRBV6-1 to TRBJ1-4, with no clear D. Germline CDR1 is MNHNS and CDR2 is SASEGT. Trimming shortened V by 11 bases and J by 0 bases, and 16 bases separated the two germline ends. The CDR3 runs 15 residues. CDR3 sequence reads: CASIPRETTNEKLFF. CDR3 bases: TGTGCCTCCATTCCCCGGGAAACAACTAATGAAAAACTGTTTTTT.

This clonotype turned up a few times. A much larger clonotype is one base distant, so this may be a read error. The chain links TRBV2 to TRBJ2-7, with a weak D call TRBD1 (5 bases). Looked up from germline, CDR1 is SNHLY and CDR2 is FYNNEI. This CDR3 region has 14 residues. The DNA of the CDR3 is TGTGTCAGCAGAGACCGACAGTACTCCTACGAGCAGTACTTC. Translating gives CVSRDRQYSYEQYF. Full variable domain (outside the CDR3, taken from reference TRBV2 and TRBJ2-7): EPEVTQTPSHQVTQMGQEVILRCVPISNHLYFYWYRQILGQKVEFLVSFYNNEISEKSEIFDDQFSVERPDGSNFTLKIRSTKLEDSAMYFCVSRDRQYSYEQYFGPGTRLTVT.

This clonotype was seen a few times. V usage is TRBV7-9 and J usage is TRBJ2-1; D not certain. This CDR3 contains 15 residues. Trimming shortened V by 6 bases and J by 7 bases, and 19 bases separated the two germline ends. Germline CDR1 SEHNR, CDR2 FQNEAQ (reference sequence). The CDR3 protein is CASSPRTDPGNEQFF. The CDR3 bases are TGTGCCAGCAGTCCCCGGACGGATCCTGGGAATGAGCAGTTCTTC.

This clonotype was observed a few times. This rearrangement joins TRBV6-1 to TRBJ1-3, with 7 bases aligning to TRBD1. The trim removed 6 bases at V and 2 bases at J, leaving 7 bases unmatched. CDR1 is MNHNS, CDR2 SASEGT, per germline. The CDR3 is made up of 15 amino acids. The chain's CDR3 is CASRDRDRAGNTIYF. CDR3 in DNA: TGTGCCAGCAGGGACCGGGACAGAGCTGGAAACACCATATATTTT.

On this clonotype: Just one base apart from a much larger clone, this may be a read error. The final CDR3 position lacks the conserved phenylalanine or tryptophan, pointing to a likely read error. The gene calls are TRBV6-2 or TRBV6-3 and TRBJ2-7, with TRBD1 as a possible D gene (5 bases). The CDR3 is 16 amino acids. Germline V lookup: CDR1 MNHEY, CDR2 SVGEGT. Trimming shortened V by 1 base and J by 5 bases, and 18 bases separated the two germline ends. The CDR3 loop is CASSYYSRQGINEQYL. The CDR3 nucleotides are TGTGCCAGCAGTTACTATTCGCGGCAGGGTATCAACGAGCAGTACCTC.

This chain connects TRBV4-3 to TRBJ2-1; D unclear. V lost 3 bases, J lost 7 bases, and 16 bases lay in between. From germline, CDR1 is LGHNA and CDR2 YSLEER. This CDR3 is built from 15 residues. The CDR3 protein is CASSQYTGQRNEQFF. For the CDR3, the DNA is TGCGCCAGCAGCCAGTACACCGGCCAGAGAAATGAGCAGTTCTTC.

The J gene is TRBJ2-5, the V gene TRBV5-1, with D perhaps TRBD1 (5 bases). The CDR3 has 15 residues. Germline V CDR1 and CDR2: SGHRS, YFSETQ. V gave up 5 bases and J gave up 1 base, with 15 bases separating them. The CDR3 sequence: CASRLQDIAQETQYF. The DNA of the CDR3 is TGCGCCAGCAGATTGCAGGACATCGCCCAAGAGACCCAGTACTTC.

This clonotype was found many times. This chain connects TRBV12-3 or TRBV12-4 to TRBJ2-3; TRBD2 agrees at 9 bases. Trimming at V came to 6 bases and at J to 4 bases, leaving 14 bases not matched to a gene. The CDR3 length is 17 residues. CDR3 residues: CASRGVPSGISSDTQYF. CDR3 bases: TGTGCCAGCAGAGGGGTCCCTAGCGGGATCAGTTCAGATACGCAGTATTTT.

This clonotype was seen more than once but under ten times. This chain joins TRBV7-3 and TRBJ2-6; the D gene could be TRBD1 or TRBD2 (5 bases each). Trimming shortened V by 2 bases and J by 2 bases, and 16 bases separated the two germline ends. This CDR3 contains 18 residues. The germline CDR1 and CDR2 sequences are SGHTA and FQGTGA. CDR3 coding DNA: TGTGCCAGCAGCTTATTGGGGTCTTTGGGGGCTGGGGCCAACGTCCTGACTTTC. Its protein is CASSLLGSLGAGANVLTF.

This chain connects TRBV6-4 to TRBJ1-2; 9 nucleotides line up with TRBD1. With 4 bases clipped from V and 6 bases from J, the junction kept 12 bases outside the gene matches. Per the germline V gene, CDR1 is MRHNA and CDR2 is SNTAGT. This CDR3 has 16 amino acids. CDR3 nucleotides: TGTGCCAGCAGTGTCAATCCGGGACAGGGTGGGCATGGCTACACCTTC. Translation: CASSVNPGQGGHGYTF.

This clonotype was observed a handful of times. The V and J genes are TRBV10-3 and TRBJ2-7; TRBD2 matches 13 bases. J was trimmed by 7 bases and V by 3 bases; bases with no gene match: 15. The CDR3 extends over 18 amino acids. Germline-derived CDR1 and CDR2 are ENHRY and SYGVKD. The CDR3 loop reads CAISDGPTSGRATEEQYF. Written as DNA, the CDR3 is TGTGCCATCAGTGATGGCCCAACTAGCGGGAGGGCCACAGAAGAGCAGTACTTC.

The rearrangement joins TRBV28 to TRBJ2-7; maybe TRBD1 (6 bases). The germline gives CDR1 MDHEN, CDR2 SYDVKM. Trimming pared 2 bases from V and 5 bases from J, leaving 19 bases between. The CDR3 is made up of 16 amino acids. CDR3 residues: CASSLPTGRGLNEQYF. The CDR3 nucleotides are TGTGCCAGCAGTTTACCCACAGGGAGAGGGTTGAACGAGCAGTACTTC.

This clonotype was detected a few times. This chain uses TRBV2 with TRBJ2-7; perhaps TRBD1 as D (5 bases). The V end lost 7 bases, the J end lost 4 bases, and 8 bases lay between the germline ends. The length of the CDR3 is 11 residues. The germline V gene encodes CDR1 SNHLY and CDR2 FYNNEI. The CDR3 here is CASIQGYEQYF. The DNA of the CDR3 is TGTGCCAGCATTCAGGGATACGAGCAGTACTTC.

This chain links TRBV6-2 or TRBV6-3 with TRBJ1-1; D is possibly TRBD1 (6 bases). V shed 3 bases and J shed 2 bases, with 10 bases lying between them. Germline V gene data show CDR1 as MNHEY and CDR2 as SVGEGT. CDR3 size: 14 residues. CDR3 in DNA: TGTGCCAGCAGTTATGGGGGCTCCAACACTGAAGCTTTCTTT. Translating it yields CASSYGGSNTEAFF.

This chain links TRBV6-9 with TRBJ2-7, with 7 bases that match TRBD1. The CDR3 length is 14 residues. The trim removed 4 bases at V and 6 bases at J, leaving 9 bases unmatched. Germline-derived CDR1 and CDR2 are MNHGY and SVAAGI. CDR3 amino acids: CASSFQGELSEQYF. In DNA form, the CDR3 reads TGTGCCAGCAGTTTCCAGGGGGAATTGAGCGAGCAGTACTTC.

This clonotype was seen at least ten times. This chain uses TRBV9 with TRBJ2-2; D gene uncertain. Germline CDR1 SGDLS, CDR2 YYNGEE. The V end lost 0 bases, the J end lost 3 bases, and 9 bases lay between the germline ends. The CDR3 is 15 residues long. CDR3 in DNA: TGTGCCAGCAGCGTAGGGTCCGCTGACACCGGGGAGCTGTTTTTT. It encodes CASSVGSADTGELFF.

This clonotype was seen ten or more times. CDR3 region: CASGYRTHNEQYF. The DNA for the CDR3 is TGTGCCAGCGGGTACAGGACTCATAACGAGCAGTACTTC. The rearrangement uses TRBV6-1 and TRBJ2-7, with D tentatively TRBD1 or TRBD2 (5 bases each). Germline lookup yields CDR1 MNHNS and CDR2 SASEGT. Trimming cost V 8 bases and J 5 bases, with 16 bases left between them. The CDR3 has 13 amino acids.

The chain combines TRBV29-1 with TRBJ1-3; 8 positions match TRBD1. Trimming took 3 bases from V and 0 from J; bases not matched to a gene: 13. The CDR3 covers 18 residues. CDR1 and CDR2 (germline): SQVTM, ANQGSEA. CDR3 protein: CSVDPDRANSFSGNTIYF. The CDR3 DNA reads TGCAGCGTTGATCCGGACAGGGCAAACTCTTTCTCTGGAAACACCATATATTTT.

This clonotype was recorded a few times. The rearrangement uses TRBV19 and TRBJ2-5; 7 bases match TRBD2. V lost 5 bases, J lost 4 bases, and 16 bases stayed unmatched. There are 17 residues in the CDR3. From germline, CDR1 is LNHDA and CDR2 SQIVND (reference sequence). DNA of the CDR3: TGTGCCAGTAGTCCCGGCGGGAGAGGAGTTGGTGGAGAGACCCAGTACTTC. This gives the protein CASSPGGRGVGGETQYF.

This clonotype has at least ten counts. The V gene is TRBV7-8, the J gene TRBJ2-7, with D tentatively TRBD2 (6 bases). The CDR3 is 15 residues long. Germline loops: CDR1 SGHVS, CDR2 FQNEAQ. Trimming stripped 5 bases from V and 0 bases from J, with 14 bases between. CDR3 nucleotides: TGTGCCAGCAGCCTCCGGGACTTAAACTCCTACGAGCAGTACTTC. Translation: CASSLRDLNSYEQYF.